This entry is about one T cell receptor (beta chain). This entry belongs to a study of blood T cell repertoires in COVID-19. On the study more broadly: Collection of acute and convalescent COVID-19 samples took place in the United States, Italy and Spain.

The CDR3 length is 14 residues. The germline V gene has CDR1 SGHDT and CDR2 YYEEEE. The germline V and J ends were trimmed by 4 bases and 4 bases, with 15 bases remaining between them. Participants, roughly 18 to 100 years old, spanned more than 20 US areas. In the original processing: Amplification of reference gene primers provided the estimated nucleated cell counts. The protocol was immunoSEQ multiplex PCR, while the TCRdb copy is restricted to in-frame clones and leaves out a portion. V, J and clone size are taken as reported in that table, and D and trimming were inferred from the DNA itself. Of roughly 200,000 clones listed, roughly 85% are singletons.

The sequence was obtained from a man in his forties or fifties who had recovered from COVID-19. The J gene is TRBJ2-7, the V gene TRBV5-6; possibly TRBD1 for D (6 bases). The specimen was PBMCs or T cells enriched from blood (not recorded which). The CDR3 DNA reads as TGTGCCAGCAGCCTAGGGCAGGGGAATTACGAGCAGTACTTC. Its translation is CASSLGQGNYEQYF.